A selection of T cell receptor beta chains follows, all from one sample in a study of early T cells in non-severe SARS-CoV-2 infection. MiXCR, run by TCRdb on the 5' RACE reads, gives a single entry per CDR3 protein. This sample has about 80,000 distinct CDR3 sequences, with about 15% found just once. Sequencing was carried out using whole blood. The source is an adult who was a healthcare worker with PCR-confirmed SARS-CoV-2 infection or an uninfected control (not recorded which). The CDR3 runs from the conserved cysteine through the conserved F or W. The D gene is left open where the match is weak. Only part of the rows carry a size: once, few, many, or a class if the clone is expanded.

j_call | d_call | clone_size | v_call | cdr3_aa | cdr3_nt
TRBJ1-6 | . | few | TRBV7-9 | CASSTNNSPLHF | TGTGCCAGCAGCACTAATAATTCACCCCTCCACTTT
TRBJ1-5 | . | few | TRBV24-1 | CAIRAGRDNQPQHF | TGTGCCATAAGGGCAGGGAGGGATAATCAGCCCCAGCATTTT
TRBJ2-1 | . | . | TRBV19 | CASSMTGPGNEQFF | TGTGCCAGTAGTATGACTGGTCCGGGCAATGAGCAGTTCTTC
TRBJ2-1 | . | few | TRBV30 | CAWSNRVGSSYNEQFF | TGTGCCTGGAGTAACAGGGTGGGAAGCTCCTACAATGAGCAGTTCTTC
TRBJ2-7 | . | . | TRBV2 | CASSEVGEYEQYF | TGTGCCAGCAGTGAAGTGGGGGAGTACGAGCAGTACTTC
TRBJ1-6 | TRBD1 | many | TRBV7-9 | CASSSRDRYSPLHF | TGTGCCAGCAGCTCCCGGGACAGATATTCACCCCTCCACTTT
TRBJ2-3 | . | . | TRBV29-1 | CSVSGDTQYF | TGCAGCGTCTCGGGCGATACGCAGTATTTT
TRBJ1-3 | . | few | TRBV7-9 | CASSPRTAGNTIYF | TGTGCCAGCAGCCCCAGGACAGCTGGAAACACCATATATTTT
TRBJ1-1 | . | . | TRBV7-6 | CASSLFETKVTEAFF | TGTGCCAGCAGCCTCTTCGAGACAAAAGTCACTGAAGCTTTCTTT
TRBJ2-2 | . | few | TRBV7-9 | CASSFGGLSGELFF | TGTGCCAGCAGCTTTGGGGGTTTGAGCGGGGAGCTGTTTTTT
TRBJ2-1 | . | many | TRBV19 | CASRRGGLINEQFF | TGTGCCAGTAGGAGGGGGGGACTGATCAATGAGCAGTTCTTC
TRBJ2-1 | TRBD2 | . | TRBV3-1 | CASSQEPISGSPIEQFF | TGTGCCAGCAGCCAAGAACCCATTAGCGGGAGTCCCATTGAGCAGTTCTTC
TRBJ2-7 | . | . | TRBV28 | CASSSIGYEQYF | TGTGCCAGCTCATCCATCGGGTACGAGCAGTACTTC
TRBJ1-2 | TRBD1 | few | TRBV30 | CAWDTGGEGYGYTF | TGTGCCTGGGACACAGGGGGCGAAGGGTACGGCTACACCTTC
TRBJ2-5 | . | few | TRBV20-1 | CSASVGARETQYF | TGCAGTGCTAGTGTAGGGGCCAGGGAGACCCAGTACTTC
TRBJ2-3 | TRBD1 | . | TRBV6-1 | CASSVGTGWADTQYF | TGTGCCAGCAGCGTTGGGACAGGGTGGGCAGATACGCAGTATTTT
TRBJ1-1 | . | few | TRBV14 | CASSQDYYTEAFF | TGTGCCAGCAGCCAAGATTACTACACTGAAGCTTTCTTT
TRBJ2-7 | . | . | TRBV5-5 | CASSSGPHASYEQYF | TGTGCCAGCAGTTCCGGGCCCCATGCCTCCTACGAGCAGTACTTC
TRBJ1-6 | . | few | TRBV30 | CAWDYNSPLHF | TGTGCCTGGGATTATAATTCACCCCTCCACTTT
TRBJ2-3 | TRBD2 | few | TRBV11-2 | CASSLEAGISTDTQYF | TGTGCCAGCAGCTTAGAAGCGGGGATCAGCACAGATACGCAGTATTTT
TRBJ2-4 | TRBD1 | many | TRBV11-2 | CASSLGGQGKNIQYF | TGTGCCAGCAGCTTAGGAGGACAGGGAAAAAACATTCAGTACTTC
TRBJ2-2 | TRBD1 | many | TRBV6-4 | CASSIDRDTGELFF | TGTGCCAGCAGCATCGACAGGGACACCGGGGAGCTGTTTTTT
TRBJ2-2 | TRBD2 | . | TRBV7-8 | CASSLRLAGVVGELFF | TGTGCCAGCAGCTTAAGACTAGCGGGAGTTGTCGGGGAGCTGTTTTTT
TRBJ2-7 | . | . | TRBV20-1 | CSAAGRINYEQYF | TGCAGTGCCGCAGGGCGCATCAATTACGAGCAGTACTTC
TRBJ1-5 | . | few | TRBV3-1 | CASSQGPVHQPQHF | TGTGCCAGCAGCCAGGGACCCGTACATCAGCCCCAGCATTTT
TRBJ1-5 | . | few | TRBV11-2 | CASSWERNQPQHF | TGTGCCAGCAGCTGGGAGCGAAATCAGCCCCAGCATTTT
TRBJ2-6 | TRBD2 | few | TRBV28 | CASSSLGAGPSGANVLTF | TGTGCCAGCAGTTCACTCGGAGCGGGGCCCTCTGGGGCCAACGTCCTGACTTTC
TRBJ2-1 | TRBD2 | . | TRBV5-1 | CASSLASSGSGDNEQFF | TGCGCCAGCAGCTTGGCTTCTAGCGGGAGTGGGGACAATGAGCAGTTCTTC
TRBJ1-5 | . | . | TRBV5-5 | CASSLGGDYQPQHF | TGTGCCAGCAGCTTGGGAGGGGATTATCAGCCCCAGCATTTT
TRBJ2-1 | TRBD2 | . | TRBV7-8 | CASSLLSSGASYNEQFF | TGTGCCAGCAGCTTACTGTCTAGCGGGGCCTCCTACAATGAGCAGTTCTTC
TRBJ1-3 | . | . | TRBV9 | CASSVDEWGSGNTIYF | TGTGCCAGCAGCGTAGACGAATGGGGCTCTGGAAACACCATATATTTT